Given below is one T cell receptor (beta chain) in context. The antigen remains unidentified. This specimen comes from a study of T cell responses to AZD1222 COVID-19 vaccine. Regarding the study as a whole: Only a handful of AZD1222 recipients were seropositive at baseline.

The CDR3 is 16 residues long. V gave up 0 bases and J gave up 0 bases, with 9 bases separating them. Germline loops: CDR1 SGDLS, CDR2 YYNGEE. Some clones are missing from TCRdb's copy, which holds only in-frame ones; the method was immunoSEQ multiplex PCR. This table has fewer than 200,000 clones, 85% to 95% appearing once. This rearrangement joins TRBV9 to TRBJ2-2; D is unresolved. This receptor was taken from an adult who received the MenACWY meningococcal vaccine as a control. The source was peripheral blood, collected 28 days after the second dose of the MenACWY control vaccine. CDR3 sequence: CASSVGGGSNTGELFF. For the CDR3, the DNA is TGTGCCAGCAGCGTAGGCGGCGGTTCGAACACCGGGGAGCTGTTTTTT.